These T cell receptor beta chains were read from a single sample in a study of T cell responses to AZD1222 COVID-19 vaccine. Libraries were prepared by immunoSEQ multiplex PCR; TCRdb keeps only in-frame clonotypes and omits some of them. The table lists some 100,000 clones, roughly 91% of them singletons. The source material was peripheral blood, sampled 28 days after the second AZD1222 dose. The receptors stem from an adult who received the AZD1222 COVID-19 vaccine. The CDR3 runs from the conserved cysteine through the conserved F or W.

j_gene	v_gene	CDR3aa
TRBJ1-2	TRBV28	CASTTLGQGDGYTF
TRBJ1-1	TRBV9	CASSPRTVNTEAFF
TRBJ2-7	TRBV2	CASSGQGVYEQYF
TRBJ2-7	TRBV27	CASSFRDRVSYEQYF
TRBJ2-3	TRBV18	CASSSPGTDTQYF
TRBJ2-1	TRBV24-1	CATSESPGLAGDEQFF
TRBJ2-7	TRBV6-1	CASSEGTGMIYEQYF
TRBJ1-1	TRBV6-5	CASSYSWDRNTEAFF
TRBJ1-1	TRBV11-2	CASRSLLPNTEAFF
TRBJ1-2	TRBV6-5	CASTFGRGHGYTF
TRBJ1-5	TRBV9	CASNNMTGGGSNQPQHF
TRBJ2-1	TRBV11-3	CASSPRLYNEQFF
TRBJ1-3	TRBV4-1	CASSQFTGQPLNTIYF
TRBJ1-4	TRBV4-1	CASSQGVRGHGTNEKLFF
TRBJ2-1	TRBV21-1	CAANPSRLAGYNEQFF
TRBJ2-2	TRBV24-1	CATSGGLSNTGELFF
TRBJ2-7	TRBV9	CASSRYGQDSYEQYF
TRBJ1-5	TRBV5-1	CASSPDRGGQPQHF
TRBJ2-6	TRBV24-1	CATSDDSLSGANVLTF
TRBJ2-3	TRBV4-2	CASSQDQQGLAGEADTQYF
TRBJ2-7	TRBV7-9	CASSFLDRLNEQYF
TRBJ2-3	TRBV30	CAWSDLAGSTDTQYF
TRBJ1-2	TRBV19	CASRTGMRYTF
TRBJ1-1	TRBV2	CASSGRVNTEAFF
TRBJ2-3	TRBV5-1	CASAKGGGAEDTQYF
TRBJ1-1	TRBV3-1/TRBV3-2	CASSQGAAPEAFF
TRBJ2-2	TRBV7-9	CASRLLQGAQNTGELFF
TRBJ2-5	TRBV29-1	CSVLDRDGETQYF
TRBJ2-1	TRBV5-1	CASSFSGSYNEQFF
TRBJ1-1	TRBV11-2	CASSLSPSTEAFF
TRBJ2-5	TRBV6-5	CASSTGGGALETQYF
TRBJ1-2	TRBV2	CASSGQGANYGYTF
TRBJ2-1	TRBV6-5	CASTPWREGNNEQFF
TRBJ2-2	TRBV12-3/TRBV12-4	CASPTSTGELFF
TRBJ2-1	TRBV15	CATQGYNEQFF
TRBJ2-7	TRBV11-3	CASSFQTGTYEQYF
TRBJ1-3	TRBV7-2	CASSSPRRGTGNTIYF
TRBJ2-3	TRBV6-1	CASSEGTATGPTDTQYF
TRBJ2-3	TRBV7-9	CASSSGLAGTTDTQYF
TRBJ2-3	TRBV28	CASSTLPAASTDTQYF
TRBJ1-3	TRBV10-3	CAISGGAGASGNTIYF